This T cell receptor (beta chain) is from a study of human T cells and chemical hapten exposure. Study-wide background: TCR yields per sample varied, mainly owing to small pooled library volume differences.

Indicated time point: pre-sensitization, week 0. As to treatment: therapeutic diphenylcyclopropenone sensitization with weekly scalp DPC. Findings and caveats of the study: The donor cohort had alopecia, so its immune response may not match that of healthy people. TCRs above 1 in 1000 frequency stayed constant with DPC sensitization.

The library labeled individual cDNA molecules by adding unique molecular identifiers to them. TCRdb re-derived calls from the RACE reads in MiXCR, one entry per CDR3 protein. The sample includes about 68,000 distinct CDR3 sequences, about 10% seen only once; the top ten take over 4%. In this sample, this clonotype turned up a few times. Its antigen remains unidentified. This sequence originates from a woman aged 50 to 60 with alopecia areata. Some clones in this sample may be carry-over from other donors' samples. Sequencing was performed on whole blood, taken in connection with sensitization to the hapten diphenylcyclopropenone (DPC).

The CDR3 here is CASSFGGSETQYF. The CDR3 nucleotides are TGTGCCAGCAGCTTCGGCGGGAGTGAGACCCAGTACTTC. V and J are TRBV11-2 and TRBJ2-5, with 7 bases matching TRBD2. The germline CDR1 and CDR2 sequences are SGHAT and FQNNGV. The V gene end was trimmed by 3 bases and the J gene end by 5 bases; junction bases not matched to a gene: 3. The CDR3 extends over 13 amino acids.